A selection of T cell receptor beta chains follows, all from one sample in a study of blood T cell repertoires in COVID-19. Clones were read by immunoSEQ multiplex PCR, and TCRdb kept only the in-frame ones, dropping some. Among 150,000 to 200,000 clones listed, about 86% were seen once. The sample comprised peripheral blood. These TCRs come from a man aged 55 to 70 with acute or convalescent COVID-19. CDR3s include the opening cysteine and the closing phenylalanine or tryptophan. D genes are given only for firm matches. Rows may omit the clone size; those that give it use once, few, many or a size class.

>TRBJ2-7|.|TRBV2|.
TGTGCCAGCAGCCTGACTACCCGGACGTCCGAGCAGTACTTC
CASSLTTRTSEQYF
>TRBJ2-1|.|TRBV5-1|.
TGCGCCAGCAGCCCGGGACTCAATGAGCAGTTCTTC
CASSPGLNEQFF
>TRBJ2-7|TRBD2|TRBV9|.
TGTGCCAGCAGCCAATCGGGACTAGCGGGCCGGGGGGAGCAGTACTTC
CASSQSGLAGRGEQYF
>TRBJ1-4|.|TRBV7-6|.
TGTGCCAGCAGCCCTGTGGGGGGAACTAATGAAAAACTGTTTTTT
CASSPVGGTNEKLFF
>TRBJ2-1|.|TRBV5-1|.
TGCGCCAGCAGTCAGGAAATTACAGGGAGGGACAATGAGCAGTTCTTC
CASSQEITGRDNEQFF
>TRBJ2-7|TRBD2|TRBV19|.
TGTGCCAGTAGTATGGGACTAGCTGCAACCTACGAGCAGTACTTC
CASSMGLAATYEQYF
>TRBJ2-1|TRBD1|TRBV4-1|.
TGCGCCAGCAGCAAAACCGGGACAGGAGGTCGCAATGAGCAGTTCTTC
CASSKTGTGGRNEQFF
>TRBJ1-1|.|TRBV12-3/TRBV12-4|.
TGTGCCAGCAGTTTAAGGGGGAACACTGAAGCTTTCTTT
CASSLRGNTEAFF
>TRBJ2-1|.|TRBV5-5|few
TGTGCCAGCAGCTTGACTGAGGGAGCCGGTAGACTAGACCTTCTCCATGAGCAGTTCTTC
CASSLTEGAGRLDLLHEQFF
>TRBJ2-1|TRBD2|TRBV15|.
TGTGCCACCAGCAGAGACCTAGCGGGACGTGAGCAGTTCTTC
CATSRDLAGREQFF
>TRBJ2-3|TRBD1|TRBV25-1|.
TGTGCCAGCAGTGAATGGACAGGGATTAGCACAGATACGCAGTATTTT
CASSEWTGISTDTQYF
>TRBJ1-1|.|TRBV28|.
TGTGCCAGCAGTTTCCCCGGGGGTAACACTGAAGCTTTCTTT
CASSFPGGNTEAFF
>TRBJ1-2|.|TRBV11-2|.
TGTGCCAGCAGCTTTAGAAGCACAGGGACGGCTTATGGCTACACCTTC
CASSFRSTGTAYGYTF
>TRBJ1-2|TRBD1|TRBV29-1|once
TGCAGCGCCCGGCTTGGACAGGGGGAAGGCTACACCTTC
CSARLGQGEGYTF
>TRBJ2-7|.|TRBV28|.
TGTGCCAGCAGTTTGTCTCACAGGGCCGCCAACGAGCAGTACTTC
CASSLSHRAANEQYF
>TRBJ1-5|.|TRBV7-9|.
TGTGCCAGCAGCCCAGGAGCGGATCAGCCCCAGCATTTT
CASSPGADQPQHF